These 30 T cell receptor beta chains originate from one sample sequenced in a study of blood T cells in healthy people across ages. The use of a sample-barcoded 5' primer and a J-beta primer mix characterized a second PCR of about 6 to 12 cycles. One entry per CDR3 protein, called by TCRdb with MiXCR from the 5' RACE reads. The sample has about 1.7 million distinct CDR3 sequences, 28% seen once. Sequencing input: blood. These receptors were taken from a woman in her twenties or thirties in good health.

This clonotype was recorded at least ten times. V is TRBV28 and J is TRBJ2-7, with D unclear. The CDR3 has 16 residues. Germline lookup yields CDR1 MDHEN and CDR2 SYDVKM. Trimming shortened V by 2 bases and J by 0 bases, and 14 bases separated the two germline ends. CDR3 sequence reads: CASSLVPARSSYEQYF. DNA for the CDR3: TGTGCCAGCAGTTTAGTACCGGCCAGGAGCTCCTACGAGCAGTACTTC.

This clonotype was detected many times. The chain uses TRBV11-1 and TRBJ2-5; TRBD2 matches 10 bases. The CDR3 has 14 amino acids. The junction had 4 bases not matched to a gene; V was cut back by 5 bases and J by 4 bases. CDR1 SGHAT and CDR2 FQDESV come from the germline V gene (reference sequence). The CDR3 sequence: CASSPWTSGETQYF. The CDR3 nucleotides read TGTGCCAGCAGCCCTTGGACTAGCGGAGAGACCCAGTACTTC. The complete variable domain, with remaining parts taken from reference TRBV11-1 and TRBJ2-5, reads EAEVAQSPRYKITEKSQAVAFWCDPISGHATLYWYRQILGQGPELLVQFQDESVVDDSQLPKDRFSAERLKGVDSTLKIQPAELGDSAMYLCASSPWTSGETQYFGPGTRLLVL.

The chain is built from TRBV5-1 and TRBJ1-5; D is ambiguous. Trimming pared 8 bases from V and 0 bases from J, leaving 15 bases between. CDR1 is SGHRS, CDR2 YFSETQ, per germline. The CDR3 is 15 residues long. The CDR3 reads CASQRMDYSNQPQHF. The CDR3 DNA reads as TGCGCCAGTCAGAGGATGGATTATAGCAATCAGCCCCAGCATTTT.

In the case of this clonotype: One end of the junction is discordant with germline, which a read error may explain. The V and J genes are TRBV6-2 or TRBV6-3 and TRBJ2-5; 8 bases match TRBD1. In germline, CDR1 is MNHEY, CDR2 SVGEGT. The CDR3 is 17 residues long. CDR3 coding DNA: TGTGCCGGCAGTTACTCGAAGGGACAGGAGTGTGAAGAGACCCAGTACTTC. This gives the protein CAGSYSKGQECEETQYF.

As concerns this clonotype: This clone may be a read error of a much larger clone one base away. The chain couples TRBV4-1 to TRBJ2-5; D might be TRBD1 (6 bases). The CDR3 loop spans 15 amino acids. CDR1 and CDR2 (germline): MGHRA, YSYEKL. CDR3 region: CASGQEWLGGKTQYF. As DNA, the CDR3 is TGCGCCAGCGGCCAAGAATGGCTAGGGGGAAAGACCCAGTACTTC.

This clonotype appeared many times. This chain joins TRBV5-1 and TRBJ2-1; 8 nucleotides agree with TRBD2. CDR1 is SGHRS, CDR2 YFSETQ, per germline. The CDR3 totals 16 residues. V lost 4 bases and J lost 0; bases outside the gene matches: 6. Here the CDR3 reads CASSAERGSSYNEQFF. CDR3 sequence (DNA): TGCGCCAGCAGCGCCGAGCGGGGGAGCTCCTACAATGAGCAGTTCTTC.

This clonotype was seen a few times. V usage is TRBV20-1 and J usage is TRBJ2-5; 7 bases are shared with TRBD1. Germline V gives CDR1 DFQATT, CDR2 SNEGSKA (reference sequence). The CDR3 runs 13 residues. The V and J ends lost 6 bases and 5 bases, in that order; junction bases with no gene match: 9. The CDR3 DNA reads TGCAGTGCCCGGCAGGGGGTAGAGGAGACCCAGTACTTC. Amino acid sequence: CSARQGVEETQYF.

This clonotype was observed many times. The chain joins TRBV29-1 to TRBJ2-1; D is tentatively TRBD1 or TRBD2 (6 bases each). Germline CDR1 reads SQVTM; CDR2 reads ANQGSEA. This CDR3 is built from 17 residues. V was trimmed by 1 base and J by 0 bases, leaving 16 bases between them. The CDR3 DNA is TGCAGCGTTGAAGTCCCCAGGGGACTGAGCTCCTACAATGAGCAGTTCTTC. It specifies CSVEVPRGLSSYNEQFF.

As concerns this clonotype: A much larger clone sits a single nucleotide away, making a read error possible. The chain carries TRBV15 and TRBJ2-1; 7 bases agree with TRBD2. Trimming removed 5 bases from V and 8 bases from J; junction bases left unmatched: 15. The CDR3 consists of 16 residues. CDR1 and CDR2 (germline): LNHNV, YYDKDF (reference sequence). CDR3 protein: CATSGGGLAVWDEQFF. The CDR3 nucleotides are TGTGCCACCAGCGGCGGTGGGCTAGCGGTATGGGATGAGCAGTTCTTC.

This clonotype was counted ten times or more. The chain combines TRBV27 with TRBJ2-1; the match to TRBD2 covers 7 bases. The CDR3 is 14 amino acids. With 4 bases clipped from V and 3 bases from J, the junction kept 3 bases outside the gene matches. CDR1 is MNHEY, CDR2 SMNVEV, per germline (reference sequence). The CDR3 sequence: CASSWGGSYNEQFF. CDR3 bases: TGTGCCAGCAGTTGGGGCGGGAGCTACAATGAGCAGTTCTTC.

This clonotype was seen a few times. The chain is built from TRBV12-3 or TRBV12-4 and TRBJ2-1; the match to TRBD2 covers 8 bases. Trimming at V came to 11 bases and at J to 10 bases, leaving 13 bases not matched to a gene. The CDR3 spans 13 residues. The CDR3 region has the DNA TGTGCCTCCCAAACCCTTACGGGGGGGGAGCAGTTCTTC. Amino acids: CASQTLTGGEQFF.

This rearrangement joins TRBV7-9 to TRBJ2-1; tentative D call: TRBD1 (5 bases). Germline V lookup: CDR1 SEHNR, CDR2 FQNEAQ (reference sequence). There are 16 residues in the CDR3. V was cut by 5 bases and J by 1 base, with 15 bases left in between. The CDR3 DNA reads TGTGCCAGCAGCCCGCCTAGACAGAATTCCTACAATGAGCAGTTCTTC. The encoded protein is CASSPPRQNSYNEQFF.

This clonotype was counted between two and nine times. This chain joins TRBV20-1 and TRBJ2-3; TRBD2 matches at 9 bases. The junction had 7 bases not matched to a gene; V was cut back by 6 bases and J by 6 bases. CDR3 length: 13 amino acids. CDR1 and CDR2 (germline): DFQATT, SNEGSKA (reference sequence). For the CDR3, the DNA is TGCAGTGCCGATAGCGGGAGCGGGGATACGCAGTATTTT. Its translation is CSADSGSGDTQYF.

The chain joins TRBV12-3 or TRBV12-4 to TRBJ2-1; possibly TRBD2 for D (6 bases). The CDR3 covers 15 residues. Between the trimmed V and J ends, which lost 7 bases and 0 bases, there was a span of 13 bases. The CDR3 DNA reads TGTGCCAGCATCCCTAGCGACCTCTCCTACAATGAGCAGTTCTTC. This codes for CASIPSDLSYNEQFF.

This rearrangement joins TRBV2 to TRBJ1-2, with D perhaps matching TRBD1 (5 bases). The CDR3 runs to 12 residues. The V end was cut by 7 bases, the J end by 2 bases, with 8 bases between. Germline CDR1 SNHLY, CDR2 FYNNEI. The CDR3 DNA reads as TGTGCCAGCACGGCAGGGAACTATGGCTACACCTTC. It translates to CASTAGNYGYTF.

This clonotype was detected many times. This chain links TRBV7-9 with TRBJ2-7, with 9 bases identical to TRBD1. The germline CDR1 and CDR2 sequences are SEHNR and FQNEAQ (reference sequence). The CDR3 totals 15 residues. V was clipped by 1 base and J by 6 bases; unmatched bases: 7. CDR3: CASSLVGTGHSEQYF. CDR3 nucleotide sequence: TGTGCCAGCAGCTTAGTAGGGACAGGGCATTCCGAGCAGTACTTC. Full variable domain (rest looked up from reference TRBV7-9 and TRBJ2-7): DTGVSQNPRHKITKRGQNVTFRCDPISEHNRLYWYRQTLGQGPEFLTYFQNEAQLEKSRLLSDRFSAERPKGSFSTLEIQRTEQGDSAMYLCASSLVGTGHSEQYFGPGTRLTVT.

In this sample, this clonotype turned up a few times. The chain has TRBV2 and TRBJ1-2, with D perhaps TRBD1 (5 bases). The CDR3 runs to 15 residues. Trimming removed 4 bases at V and 6 bases at J, with 18 bases between. Germline CDR1 reads SNHLY; CDR2 reads FYNNEI. DNA of the CDR3: TGTGCCAGCAGTGTTCCGGACACCTTTGGACATGGCTACACCTTC. This gives the protein CASSVPDTFGHGYTF.

The rearrangement links TRBV20-1 to TRBJ2-7; tentative D call: TRBD1 (6 bases). Germline V gene sequence: CDR1 DFQATT, CDR2 SNEGSKA (reference sequence). V was clipped by 3 bases and J by 2 bases, with 8 bases between them. The CDR3 spans 12 residues. The CDR3 loop is CSARDRPYEQYF. The CDR3 nucleotides read TGCAGTGCTAGGGACAGACCCTACGAGCAGTACTTC.

V is TRBV12-3 or TRBV12-4 and J is TRBJ2-7; the D is unclear. This CDR3 comprises 14 residues. Trimming left V 5 bases short and J 4 bases short, with 15 bases between. CDR3 loop: CASSPLRLGYEQYF. The CDR3 nucleotides are TGTGCCAGCAGTCCCCTTAGGTTAGGGTACGAGCAGTACTTC.

The rearrangement links TRBV7-3 to TRBJ2-1, with a tentative D call TRBD1 (6 bases). From germline, CDR1 is SGHTA and CDR2 FQGTGA. V lost 8 bases and J 4 bases, leaving 9 bases between the germline ends. This CDR3 region has 12 residues. CDR3 DNA sequence: TGTGCCAGCGCGGACAGTTACAATGAGCAGTTCTTC. It is translated as CASADSYNEQFF.

In its sample, this clonotype was seen once. The chain's CDR3 is CASSPYRGKQFF. In DNA, the CDR3 is TGTGCCAGCAGCCCCTACAGGGGTAAGCAGTTCTTC. The J gene is TRBJ2-1, the V gene TRBV7-9, with 7 bases that match TRBD1. V gave up 5 bases and J gave up 11 bases; unmatched junction bases: 6. Germline CDR1 is SEHNR and CDR2 is FQNEAQ (reference sequence). CDR3 size: 12 residues.

This clonotype was counted at least ten times. The chain links TRBV5-1 to TRBJ2-3; D gene unclear. V lost 1 base, J lost 5 bases, and 8 bases lay in between. The V gene's germline CDR1 is SGHRS and CDR2 YFSETQ. CDR3 length: 13 amino acids. The CDR3: CASSLRLGDTQYF. CDR3 nucleotides: TGCGCCAGCAGCTTGCGGTTAGGAGATACGCAGTATTTT.

This clonotype was picked up many times. The chain recombines TRBV15 with TRBJ2-7; D is undetermined. Germline V gene sequence: CDR1 LNHNV, CDR2 YYDKDF (reference sequence). The CDR3 covers 12 residues. V shed 8 bases and J shed 3 bases, with 11 bases lying between them. The CDR3 nucleotides are TGTGCCACCGGGAACGCCGACTACGAGCAGTACTTC. Translating gives CATGNADYEQYF.

The rearrangement joins TRBV12-2 to TRBJ2-7; TRBD2 is the table's D call and was not checked against the DNA. TRBV12-2 is described as a pseudogene. The CDR3 has 14 residues. CDR3 region: CACRLHERAYEQYF. CDR3 coding DNA: TGTGCATGTCGCCTCCACGAGCGGGCCTACGAGCAGTACTTC.

As concerns this clonotype: Relative to the germline gene, one junction end is altered; a read error may explain this. This chain connects TRBV14 to TRBJ1-2; no reliable D call. Germline V gene sequence: CDR1 SGHDN, CDR2 FVKESK. The length of the CDR3 is 13 residues. CDR3 sequence: CASSPRFGDGHTF. Here the CDR3 DNA reads TGTGCCAGCAGCCCCAGGTTTGGAGATGGCCACACCTTC.

Concerning this clonotype itself: An end of the junction does not agree with germline; a read error may underlie this. The rearrangement uses TRBV20-1 and TRBJ2-5; possibly TRBD2 for D (7 bases). Germline V gives CDR1 DFQATT, CDR2 SNEGSKA (reference sequence). The CDR3 totals 16 residues. The CDR3 here is CSARDGGGWGQETPYF. The CDR3 nucleotides are TGCAGTGCTAGAGATGGGGGGGGCTGGGGTCAAGAGACCCCGTACTTC.

This clonotype was picked up a small number of times. V gene TRBV9 combines with J gene TRBJ2-1, with 7 bases fitting TRBD1. Germline values: CDR1 SGDLS, CDR2 YYNGEE. V lost 3 bases and J lost 2; bases outside the gene matches: 5. The CDR3 has 15 residues. CDR3 protein: CASSAGQTTYNEQFF. The CDR3 DNA is TGTGCCAGCAGCGCGGGACAGACGACCTACAATGAGCAGTTCTTC. Full variable domain (rest looked up from reference TRBV9 and TRBJ2-1): DSGVTQTPKHLITATGQRVTLRCSPRSGDLSVYWYQQSLDQGLQFLIQYYNGEERAKGNILERFSAQQFPDLHSELNLSSLELGDSALYFCASSAGQTTYNEQFFGPGTRLTVL.

This clonotype was picked up a small number of times. The J gene is TRBJ2-3, the V gene TRBV3-1, with TRBD2 as a possible D gene (6 bases). Looked up from germline, CDR1 is LGHDT and CDR2 is YNNKEL (reference sequence). The CDR3 covers 14 residues. V gave up 4 bases and J gave up 4 bases, with 12 bases separating them. The DNA of the CDR3 is TGTGCCAGCAGCCGCTGGGGGGAAGCAGATACGCAGTATTTT. As protein: CASSRWGEADTQYF.

The chain links TRBV5-5 to TRBJ2-4; TRBD2 aligns across 7 bases. The end of the DNA aligns better with TRBJ2-7, so the J call may be wrong. This CDR3 is 13 amino acids long. Per the germline V gene, CDR1 is SGHKS and CDR2 is YYEKEE (reference sequence). CDR3 loop: CASSWGGVGEQYF. CDR3 in DNA: TGTGCCAGCAGCTGGGGAGGGGTAGGCGAGCAGTACTTC.

The V gene is TRBV30, the J gene TRBJ1-6, with D unclear. The CDR3 is 14 amino acids. Trimming took 4 bases from V and 7 from J, leaving 14 bases between them. Germline V gene sequence: CDR1 GTSNPN, CDR2 SVGIG (reference sequence). The CDR3 sequence: CAWKSGSLNSPLHF. In DNA, the CDR3 is TGTGCCTGGAAATCTGGCAGCCTAAATTCACCCCTCCACTTT.